This TCR beta chain came from a study of blood T cells in healthy people across ages. A second 7 to 11 cycle PCR used barcoded and J-beta primers. TCRdb used MiXCR to reprocess the 5' RACE reads, holding one entry per CDR3 protein. Among 1 million or so distinct CDR3 sequences listed, under 30% were seen once. Germline CDR1 SGHRS, CDR2 YFSETQ. V lost 1 base and J lost 1, with 8 bases in between. This CDR3 comprises 14 residues. These data were likewise used in another study, on T cells of mothers and their children.

The clonotype originates from a girl aged 2-9 years in good health. Sequencing input: blood. The chain couples TRBV5-1 to TRBJ2-5; D is undetermined. The DNA for the CDR3 is TGCGCCAGCAGCTTGTCGGTTACCCAAGAGACCCAGTACTTC. It yields the protein CASSLSVTQETQYF.